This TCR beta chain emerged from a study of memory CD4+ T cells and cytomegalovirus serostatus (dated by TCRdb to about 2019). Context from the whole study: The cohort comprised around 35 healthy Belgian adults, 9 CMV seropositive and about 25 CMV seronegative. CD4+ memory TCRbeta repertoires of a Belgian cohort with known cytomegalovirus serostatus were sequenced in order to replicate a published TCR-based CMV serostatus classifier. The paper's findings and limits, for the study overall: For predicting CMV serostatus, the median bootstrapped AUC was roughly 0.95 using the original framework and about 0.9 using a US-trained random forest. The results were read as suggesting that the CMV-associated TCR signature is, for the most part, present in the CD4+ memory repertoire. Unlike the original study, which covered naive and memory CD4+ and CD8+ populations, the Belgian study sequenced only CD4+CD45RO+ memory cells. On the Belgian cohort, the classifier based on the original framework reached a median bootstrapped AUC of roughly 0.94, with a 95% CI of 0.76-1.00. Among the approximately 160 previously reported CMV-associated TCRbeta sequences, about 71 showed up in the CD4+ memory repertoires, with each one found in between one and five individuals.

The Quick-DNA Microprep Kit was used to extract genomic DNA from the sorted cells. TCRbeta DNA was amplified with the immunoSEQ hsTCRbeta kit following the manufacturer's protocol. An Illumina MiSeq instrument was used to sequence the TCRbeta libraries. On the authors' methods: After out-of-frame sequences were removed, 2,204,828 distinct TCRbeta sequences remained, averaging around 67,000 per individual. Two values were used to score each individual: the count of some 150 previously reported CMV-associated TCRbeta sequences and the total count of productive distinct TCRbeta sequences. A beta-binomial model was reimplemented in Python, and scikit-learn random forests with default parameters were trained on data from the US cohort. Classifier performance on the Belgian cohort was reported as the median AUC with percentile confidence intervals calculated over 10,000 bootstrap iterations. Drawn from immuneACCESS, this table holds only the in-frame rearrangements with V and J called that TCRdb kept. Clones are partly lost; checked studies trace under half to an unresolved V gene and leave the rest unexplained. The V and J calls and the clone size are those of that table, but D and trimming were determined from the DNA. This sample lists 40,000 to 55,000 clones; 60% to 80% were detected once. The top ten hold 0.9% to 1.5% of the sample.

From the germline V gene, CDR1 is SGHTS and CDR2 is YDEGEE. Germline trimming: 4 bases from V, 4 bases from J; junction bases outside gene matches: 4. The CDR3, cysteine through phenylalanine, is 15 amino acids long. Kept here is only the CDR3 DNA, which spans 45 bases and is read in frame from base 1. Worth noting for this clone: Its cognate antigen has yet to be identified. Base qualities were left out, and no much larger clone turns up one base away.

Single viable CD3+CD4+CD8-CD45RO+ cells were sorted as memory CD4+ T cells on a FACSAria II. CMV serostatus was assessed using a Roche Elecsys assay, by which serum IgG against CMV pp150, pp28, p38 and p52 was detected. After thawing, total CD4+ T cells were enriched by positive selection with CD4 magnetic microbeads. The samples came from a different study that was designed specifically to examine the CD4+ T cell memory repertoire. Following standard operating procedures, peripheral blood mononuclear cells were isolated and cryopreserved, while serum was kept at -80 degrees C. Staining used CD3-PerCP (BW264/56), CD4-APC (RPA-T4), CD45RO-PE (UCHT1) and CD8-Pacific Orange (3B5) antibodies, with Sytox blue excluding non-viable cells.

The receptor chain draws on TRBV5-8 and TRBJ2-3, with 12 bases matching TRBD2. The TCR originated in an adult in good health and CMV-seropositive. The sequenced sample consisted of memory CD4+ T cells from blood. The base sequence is TGTGCCAGCAGCCTTAGACTAGCGGGGGCAGATACGCAGTATTTT. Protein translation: CASSLRLAGADTQYF.